This T cell receptor beta chain stems from a study of OX40 agonist ivuxolimab in advanced cancers. Across the whole study: The study treated patients with ivuxolimab, an agonistic anti-OX40 (CD134) antibody.

The V segment lost 6 bases and the J segment 9 bases; nucleotides outside the gene matches: 5. CDR1 is LNHDA and CDR2 is SQIVND in the germline V gene (reference sequence). The CDR3 has 13 residues. Generated by immunoSEQ multiplex PCR, the TCRdb table keeps only in-frame clones and is missing some. The sample includes tens of thousands of clones, 75% to 90% seen only once; the top ten take about 0.3%. Sequenced here: CD4+ or CD8+ T cells sorted from blood, sampled in a trial of the OX40 agonist ivuxolimab. This receptor was obtained from an adult with an advanced solid tumor such as melanoma, head and neck, liver or kidney cancer. V usage is TRBV19 and J usage is TRBJ2-1; 10 bases are a match to TRBD2. The CDR3: CASSSGRAVEQFF. For the CDR3, the DNA is TGTGCCAGTAGCAGCGGGAGGGCGGTTGAGCAGTTCTTC.